The next 17 T cell receptor beta chains were all read from a single sample in a study of early T cells in non-severe SARS-CoV-2 infection. MiXCR was run by TCRdb on the 5' RACE reads, yielding one entry per CDR3 protein. This sample has about 30,000 distinct CDR3 sequences; 5.5% to 8% occur once, and the top ten carry roughly 35%. Sample: whole blood. Every receptor here comes from an adult who was a healthcare worker with PCR-confirmed SARS-CoV-2 infection or an uninfected control (not recorded which).

This CDR3 reads CASSSRIAGGNEQFF. The CDR3 DNA reads TGTGCCAGCAGCTCCAGAATAGCGGGGGGGAATGAGCAGTTCTTC. J is TRBJ2-1 and V is TRBV5-4; the match to TRBD2 covers 11 bases. Germline V gene sequence: CDR1 SGHNT, CDR2 YYREEE (reference sequence). The CDR3 has 15 amino acids. V shed 3 bases, J shed 7 bases, and the junction held 6 bases outside the gene matches.

Details on this clonotype: Just one base apart from a much larger clone, this may be a read error. The chain uses TRBV18 and TRBJ2-5; D gene ambiguous. Trimming shortened V by 5 bases and J by 4 bases, and 8 bases separated the two germline ends. The CDR3 runs to 12 residues. Germline V CDR1 and CDR2: KGHSH, LQKENI. CDR3 sequence (DNA): TGTGCCAGCTCAGAGGACGGAGAGACCCAGTACTTC. Protein sequence: CASSEDGETQYF.

This clonotype was seen many times. The V and J genes are TRBV29-1 and TRBJ1-3, with a weak D call TRBD1 (5 bases). V was trimmed by 6 bases and J by 2 bases, leaving 14 bases between them. Germline assignment: CDR1 SQVTM and CDR2 ANQGSEA. CDR3 length: 14 amino acids. This CDR3 reads CSVEERGPGNTIYF. In nucleotides, the CDR3 is TGCAGCGTCGAGGAGCGGGGACCTGGAAACACCATATATTTT.

About this clonotype: A clone one base away is much larger, so this may be a read error. This chain connects TRBV30 to TRBJ1-1, with D possibly being TRBD1 (6 bases). CDR1 is GTSNPN, CDR2 SVGIG, per germline (reference sequence). The CDR3 runs to 14 residues. V was clipped by 2 bases and J by 8 bases, with 18 bases between them. The CDR3: CAWSIVGQNIEAFF. CDR3 DNA: TGTGCCTGGAGTATCGTAGGACAGAATATAGAAGCTTTCTTT.

This clonotype occurred a few times. The chain carries TRBV4-3 and TRBJ2-1; 9 bases are shared with TRBD2. Germline V gene data show CDR1 as LGHNA and CDR2 as YSLEER. The CDR3 spans 17 residues. Trimming at V came to 0 bases and at J to 7 bases, leaving 10 bases not matched to a gene. CDR3 protein: CASSQDYGGGAANEQFF. The CDR3 DNA follows: TGCGCCAGCAGCCAAGATTATGGCGGGGGGGCCGCGAATGAGCAGTTCTTC.

This clonotype showed up many times. The chain uses TRBV5-1 and TRBJ2-1, with 14 bases identical to TRBD2. The V segment lost 4 bases and the J segment 8 bases; nucleotides outside the gene matches: 5. CDR3 length: 15 residues. CDR1 is SGHRS, CDR2 YFSETQ, per germline. CDR3 region: CASSPGLAGVYEQFF. In DNA form, the CDR3 reads TGCGCCAGCAGCCCGGGACTAGCGGGAGTATATGAGCAGTTCTTC.

Comments on this clonotype: This may come from a read error, since a much larger clone is one base off. The rearrangement joins TRBV12-3 or TRBV12-4 to TRBJ1-6; 12 positions match TRBD1. This CDR3 comprises 14 residues. V lost 7 bases to trimming and J lost 14 bases; unmatched junction nucleotides: 9. CDR3 sequence (DNA): TGTGCCAGCACCAGGGACAGGGGGCTTGCAACCCTCCACTTT. Amino acids: CASTRDRGLATLHF.

This clonotype was recorded many times. The chain is built from TRBV18 and TRBJ2-7, with a tentative D call TRBD1 (5 bases). This CDR3 has 16 amino acids. V lost 4 bases and J lost 3, with 19 bases in between. Germline-derived CDR1 and CDR2 are KGHSH and LQKENI. CDR3 sequence (DNA): TGTGCCAGCTCACTCGGCAGTCCCCAGGGTTACTACGAGCAGTACTTC. Residues: CASSLGSPQGYYEQYF.

This clonotype has at least ten counts. The chain employs TRBV12-3 or TRBV12-4 and TRBJ2-1; D call uncertain. Trimming took off 7 bases at V and 7 bases at J, with 8 bases between the two ends. The CDR3 is 11 amino acids. CDR3 sequence (DNA): TGTGCCAGCATGGACCGGAATGAGCAGTTCTTC. It codes for CASMDRNEQFF.

The J gene is TRBJ2-3, the V gene TRBV5-1; D might be TRBD2 (5 bases). The length of the CDR3 is 14 residues. Germline assignment: CDR1 SGHRS and CDR2 YFSETQ. V dropped 4 bases and J dropped 2 bases, with 11 bases sitting between them. CDR3 DNA sequence: TGCGCCAGCAGCAGGGCTAGCATCACAGATACGCAGTATTTT. This translates into CASSRASITDTQYF.

This clonotype was seen many times. This chain connects TRBV30 to TRBJ1-5, with D unclear. Germline V gives CDR1 GTSNPN, CDR2 SVGIG (reference sequence). The V end was cut by 1 base, the J end by 0 bases, with 7 bases between. The CDR3 runs to 14 residues. CDR3 in amino acids: CAWSGGISNQPQHF. The CDR3, as DNA: TGTGCCTGGAGTGGGGGTATTAGCAATCAGCCCCAGCATTTT.

This clonotype was recorded many times. This chain uses TRBV18 with TRBJ2-3, with D perhaps TRBD1 (5 bases). This CDR3 has 14 amino acids. Trimming cost V 3 bases and J 1 base, with 8 bases left between them. Germline V lookup: CDR1 KGHSH, CDR2 LQKENI. The CDR3 reads CASSPPRGTDTQYF. The CDR3 nucleotides are TGTGCCAGCTCACCGCCCAGGGGCACAGATACGCAGTATTTT.

This chain joins TRBV19 and TRBJ2-1, with TRBD2 identical over 7 bases. The CDR3 has 16 residues. Germline CDR1 LNHDA, CDR2 SQIVND (reference sequence). V lost 8 bases, J lost 2 bases, and 12 bases stayed unmatched. As DNA, the CDR3 is TGTGCCAGTTCCGAATCTATAGCGGGTACCTACAATGAGCAGTTCTTC. This encodes CASSESIAGTYNEQFF.

There are many counts of this clonotype. This chain uses TRBV5-6 with TRBJ1-3; TRBD1 matches at 8 bases. V was clipped by 0 bases and J by 2 bases; unmatched bases: 13. The CDR3 has 19 residues. CDR1 SGHDT and CDR2 YYEEEE come from the germline V gene. The CDR3 bases are TGTGCCAGCAGCTTGGCCCCACCCAGGGGGCGATGGACTGGAAACACCATATATTTT. The encoded protein is CASSLAPPRGRWTGNTIYF.

This clonotype was detected only a few times. The chain is built from TRBV7-2 and TRBJ1-5; D is possibly TRBD1 (6 bases). This CDR3 has 14 residues. V was pared by 5 bases and J by 1 base, with 9 bases between. Germline V gene data show CDR1 as SGHTA and CDR2 as FQGNSA. In DNA form, the CDR3 reads TGTGCCAGCAGCATGGGACAAAGCAATCAGCCCCAGCATTTT. It codes for CASSMGQSNQPQHF.

This clonotype was recorded at least ten times. The chain employs TRBV15 and TRBJ2-4; TRBD1 agrees at 8 bases. CDR1 is LNHNV and CDR2 is YYDKDF in the germline V gene (reference sequence). The CDR3 is made up of 16 amino acids. J gave up 3 bases and V 5 bases, and 9 bases lay outside the gene matches. The CDR3 nucleotides are TGTGCCACCAGCGAACAGGGGGGCGGAGGCAAAAACATTCAGTACTTC. This codes for CATSEQGGGGKNIQYF. Full variable domain (outside the CDR3, taken from reference TRBV15 and TRBJ2-4): DAMVIQNPRYQVTQFGKPVTLSCSQTLNHNVMYWYQQKSSQAPKLLFHYYDKDFNNEADTPDNFQSRRPNTSFCFLDIRSPGLGDTAMYLCATSEQGGGGKNIQYFGAGTRLSVL.

The table lists this clonotype with many counts. V usage is TRBV7-6 and J usage is TRBJ1-1, with TRBD1 matching over 8 bases. This CDR3 spans 14 amino acids. Germline V gene data show CDR1 as SGHVS and CDR2 as FNYEAQ. The V gene end was trimmed by 6 bases and the J gene end by 0 bases; junction bases not matched to a gene: 3. CDR3 sequence: CASRKGQVNTEAFF. CDR3 DNA: TGTGCCAGCAGAAAGGGACAGGTGAACACTGAAGCTTTCTTT.